This T cell receptor beta chain was sequenced for a study of OX40 agonist ivuxolimab in advanced cancers. Study at large: Earlier treatment with anti-PD-1, anti-PD-L1 or anti-CTLA-4 was permitted, and less than 50% had received some. Regarding the study as a whole: The specificity for antigen of the expanded peripheral T cells was not determined. The mean number of expanded clones was higher in CD8+ T cells than in CD4+.

Profiling relied on immunoSEQ multiplex PCR, and the TCRdb table lists in-frame clones only, not all of them. In the table there are 40,000 to 50,000 clones, roughly 90% of which are singletons. Trimming took off 4 bases at V and 0 bases at J, with 13 bases between the two ends. This CDR3 is built from 15 residues. Autoimmune disease history or systemic immunosuppression led to patients being barred. Regarding this clone: Its target is unknown.

Sequenced here: CD4+ or CD8+ T cells sorted from blood, sampled in a trial of the OX40 agonist ivuxolimab. The origin of this receptor is an adult with an advanced solid tumor such as melanoma, head and neck, liver or kidney cancer. This chain joins TRBV5-3 and TRBJ1-2; D unresolved. TRBV5-3 qualifies as an ORF whose function is uncertain. The CDR3 DNA reads as TGTGCCAGAAGCCCCGACGGCCCCTCTAACTATGGCTACACCTTC. Translated, it gives CARSPDGPSNYGYTF.